The TCR beta chain under discussion was sequenced for a study of shared clonotypes between healthy human individuals. On the study more broadly: The donor group consisted of two women and a few men, aged 18 to 49. There were three CD4 naive, three CD4 memory, two CD8 naive and one CD8 memory plates per donor.

Naive-designated CD8 cells lacked CD45RO, were positively enriched for CCR7, and omitted terminally differentiated effector memory CD45RA+ cells. All of the donors resided in Nashville, Tennessee, and each was a Caucasian adult. General study results and limits: With a handful of donors compared, about 5% of naive CD4 clonotypes were shared.

This CDR3 spans 15 amino acids. V lost 0 bases and J lost 8; bases outside the gene matches: 6. CDR1 and CDR2 (germline): LGHNA, YSLEER. With respect to this clone: Its target is unknown.

Generated by immunoSEQ multiplex PCR, the TCRdb table keeps only in-frame clones and is missing some. The sample lists roughly 2,000,000 clones, roughly 93% seen once, with about 1.7% in the top ten. This TCR was sampled from a man aged 18 to 30 in good health. Some clones in this sample may be carry-over from other donors' samples. The sample was naive CD8+ T cells from PBMCs. This sequence joins TRBV4-3 and TRBJ2-1, with 8 bases matching TRBD2. The CDR3 DNA is TGCGCCAGCAGCCAAGAGAGCGGGAGTTTCGATGAGCAGTTCTTC. Translated: CASSQESGSFDEQFF.